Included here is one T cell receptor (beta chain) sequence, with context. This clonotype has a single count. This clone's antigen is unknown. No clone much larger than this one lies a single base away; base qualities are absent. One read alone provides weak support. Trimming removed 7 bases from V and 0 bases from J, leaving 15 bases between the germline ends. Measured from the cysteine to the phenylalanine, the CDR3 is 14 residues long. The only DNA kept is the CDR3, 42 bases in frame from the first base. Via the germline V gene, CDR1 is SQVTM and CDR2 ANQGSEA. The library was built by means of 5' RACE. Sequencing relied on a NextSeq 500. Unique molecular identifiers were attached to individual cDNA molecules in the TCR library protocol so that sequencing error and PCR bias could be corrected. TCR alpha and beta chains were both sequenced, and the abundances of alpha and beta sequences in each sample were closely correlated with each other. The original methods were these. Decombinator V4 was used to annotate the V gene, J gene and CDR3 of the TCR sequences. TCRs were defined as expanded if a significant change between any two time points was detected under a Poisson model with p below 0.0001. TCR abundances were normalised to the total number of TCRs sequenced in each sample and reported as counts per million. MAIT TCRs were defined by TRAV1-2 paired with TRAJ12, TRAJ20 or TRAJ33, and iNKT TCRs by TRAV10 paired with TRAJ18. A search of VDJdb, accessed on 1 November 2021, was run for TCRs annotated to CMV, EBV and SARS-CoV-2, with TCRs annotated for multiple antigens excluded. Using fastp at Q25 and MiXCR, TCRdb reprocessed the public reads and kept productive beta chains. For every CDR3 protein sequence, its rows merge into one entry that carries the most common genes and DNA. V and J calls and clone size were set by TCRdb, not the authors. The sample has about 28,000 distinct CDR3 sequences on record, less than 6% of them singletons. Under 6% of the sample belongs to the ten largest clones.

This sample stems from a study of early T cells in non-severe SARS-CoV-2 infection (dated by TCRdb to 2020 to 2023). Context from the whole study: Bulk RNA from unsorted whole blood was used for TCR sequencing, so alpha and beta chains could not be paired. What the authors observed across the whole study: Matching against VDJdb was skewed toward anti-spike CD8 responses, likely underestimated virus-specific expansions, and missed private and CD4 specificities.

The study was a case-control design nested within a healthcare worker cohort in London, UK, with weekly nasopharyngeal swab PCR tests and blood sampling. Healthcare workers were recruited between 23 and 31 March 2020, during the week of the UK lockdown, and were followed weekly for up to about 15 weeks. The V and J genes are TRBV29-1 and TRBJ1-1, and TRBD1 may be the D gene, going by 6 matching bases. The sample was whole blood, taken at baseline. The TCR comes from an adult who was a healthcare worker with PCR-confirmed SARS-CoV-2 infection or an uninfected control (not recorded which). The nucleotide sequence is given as TGCAGCGCAAACCGACAGGTAGTGAACACTGAAGCTTTCTTT. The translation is CSANRQVVNTEAFF.